This paragraph covers one T cell receptor beta chain sequence. These data belong to a study of blood T cell repertoires in COVID-19. Overall study: T cells, B-cell-depleted T cells, or PBMCs supplied cDNA or gDNA.

The data were produced by immunoSEQ multiplex PCR, yet TCRdb's version contains in-frame clones alone and is incomplete. The sample carries 300,000 or so clones, 65% to 90% recorded once. CDR1 is LNHDA, CDR2 SQIVND, per germline (reference sequence). The CDR3 length is 16 residues. V dropped 4 bases and J dropped 3; count of bases not matched to a gene: 10. J is TRBJ2-3 and V is TRBV19; 7 nucleotides align to TRBD2. The TCR sequence derives from a woman aged 35 to 49 with acute COVID-19. Sequencing input: PBMCs or T cells enriched from blood (not recorded which). The CDR3 sequence is CASSNVGRTKTDTQYF. The DNA of the CDR3 is TGTGCCAGTAGTAATGTCGGGAGGACGAAAACAGATACGCAGTATTTT.